The 18 T cell receptor beta chains presented below share a single source sample, sequenced in a study of cytomegalovirus exposure and HLA in healthy donors. The PCR had 60 Vbeta and 13 Jbeta primers. The data were produced by immunoSEQ multiplex PCR, yet TCRdb's version contains in-frame clones alone and is incomplete. The sample consists of about 110,000 clones, 71% of them appearing once. Sequenced input: PBMCs. Source of these receptors: a female donor in good health and CMV-seronegative.

V and J are TRBV9 and TRBJ2-3; 11 nucleotides match TRBD2. The CDR3 has 16 residues. Germline V gives CDR1 SGDLS, CDR2 YYNGEE. Unmatched junction bases numbered 5, after V lost 0 bases and J lost 5 bases. The CDR3 reads CASSVASGLAGDTQYF. The CDR3 DNA reads as TGTGCCAGCAGCGTAGCTTCCGGACTAGCGGGAGATACGCAGTATTTT.

The genes are TRBV30 and TRBJ2-7; D unresolved. The CDR3 length is 14 residues. CDR1 and CDR2 from the germline V gene are GTSNPN and SVGIG (reference sequence). The V gene lost 2 bases and the J gene lost 2 bases, with 13 bases spanning the gap. The CDR3 DNA reads TGTGCCTGGAGTTTTAGAGCGCCCCCCTACGAGCAGTACTTC. This sequence encodes CAWSFRAPPYEQYF.

This sequence joins TRBV7-2 and TRBJ2-3; weak D call: TRBD2 (5 bases). V lost 1 base and J 2 bases, leaving 16 bases between the germline ends. CDR3 length: 17 amino acids. CDR1 is SGHTA and CDR2 is FQGNSA in the germline V gene. CDR3 sequence (DNA): TGTGCCAGCAGCTTAGGGAGGATGGAGAAAGCCACAGATACGCAGTATTTT. Its translation: CASSLGRMEKATDTQYF. Combining the CDR3 with reference TRBV7-2 and TRBJ2-3 gives the whole variable domain GAGVSQSPSNKVTEKGKDVELRCDPISGHTALYWYRQSLGQGLEFLIYFQGNSAPDKSGLPSDRFSAERTGGSVSTLTIQRTQQEDSAVYLCASSLGRMEKATDTQYFGPGTRLTVL.

The V call is TRBV5-8, the J call TRBJ2-1, with 9 bases aligning to TRBD2. From germline, CDR1 is SGHTS and CDR2 YDEGEE. V shed 3 bases, J shed 5 bases, and the junction held 3 bases outside the gene matches. The CDR3 has 14 residues. The CDR3 spells CASSWTSANNEQFF. The CDR3 DNA reads as TGTGCCAGCAGCTGGACTAGCGCCAACAATGAGCAGTTCTTC.

The chain uses TRBV29-1 and TRBJ2-5; 7 nucleotides match TRBD1. The CDR3 extends over 14 amino acids. After removal of 1 base from V and 9 bases from J, the junction contained 11 bases not matched to a gene. The germline V gene encodes CDR1 SQVTM and CDR2 ANQGSEA. CDR3 loop: CSVEGGTEGSSQYF. The CDR3, as DNA: TGCAGCGTTGAAGGAGGGACAGAGGGTTCATCCCAGTACTTC. Together with reference TRBV29-1 and TRBJ2-5, the CDR3 gives the full variable domain: SAVISQKPSRDICQRGTSLTIQCQVDSQVTMMFWYRQQPGQSLTLIATANQGSEATYESGFVIDKFPISRPNLTFSTLTVSNMSPEDSSIYLCSVEGGTEGSSQYFGPGTRLLVL.

The genes are TRBV28 and TRBJ2-2, with TRBD1 matching over 9 bases. Per germline, CDR1 MDHEN and CDR2 SYDVKM. The V segment lost 8 bases and the J segment 5 bases; nucleotides outside the gene matches: 9. The CDR3 has 15 amino acids. The CDR3 is CASLSLTGGTGELFF. The CDR3 nucleotides are TGTGCCAGCCTGAGCCTGACAGGGGGGACCGGGGAGCTGTTTTTT.

The chain is built from TRBV7-9 and TRBJ1-1, with a possible D match to TRBD1 (6 bases). Germline CDR1 is SEHNR and CDR2 is FQNEAQ (reference sequence). Trimming shortened V by 1 base and J by 0 bases, and 15 bases separated the two germline ends. The CDR3 extends over 17 amino acids. The CDR3 DNA follows: TGTGCCAGCAGCTTAGGTTTATCTGGGGACATGAACACTGAAGCTTTCTTT. Protein sequence: CASSLGLSGDMNTEAFF.

The genes are TRBV5-1 and TRBJ2-5; the D gene is possibly TRBD2 (6 bases). The V gene's germline CDR1 is SGHRS and CDR2 YFSETQ. The CDR3 consists of 15 residues. V lost 1 base, J lost 4 bases, and 14 bases lay in between. The CDR3 nucleotides are TGCGCCAGCAGCTTGAGGGCTAGCGATCGAGAGACCCAGTACTTC. This gives the protein CASSLRASDRETQYF.

V is TRBV7-3 and J is TRBJ2-2, with unresolved D. V shed 5 bases and J shed 5 bases, with 24 bases lying between them. The CDR3 covers 18 residues. Germline V gene lookup returns CDR1 SGHTA and CDR2 FQGTGA. CDR3 protein: CASSPRSVSPPGTGELFF. For the CDR3, the DNA is TGTGCCAGCAGCCCGAGGTCTGTTTCGCCCCCTGGGACCGGGGAGCTGTTTTTT.

The chain carries TRBV6-1 and TRBJ1-2; TRBD1 is a possible D gene (5 bases). The V end lost 7 bases, the J end lost 3 bases, and 12 bases lay between the germline ends. This CDR3 has 13 residues. The germline V gene encodes CDR1 MNHNS and CDR2 SASEGT. The CDR3, as DNA: TGTGCCAGCACCGCGGACACCGACTATGGCTACACCTTC. Amino acids: CASTADTDYGYTF.

This clone was detected once. The chain couples TRBV10-3 to TRBJ2-1; TRBD1 matches at 9 bases. Unmatched junction bases numbered 6, after V lost 10 bases and J lost 2 bases. Germline V gene lookup returns CDR1 ENHRY and CDR2 SYGVKD. CDR3 length equals 14 residues. The CDR3 is CASWTGATYNEQFF. CDR3 DNA: TGTGCCAGTTGGACAGGGGCTACCTACAATGAGCAGTTCTTC.

This chain links TRBV20-1 with TRBJ2-7, with D unresolved. The CDR3 runs to 11 residues. V was trimmed by 5 bases and J by 3 bases, leaving 8 bases between them. Germline CDR1 and CDR2: DFQATT and SNEGSKA (reference sequence). The CDR3 region is CSARVIYEQYF. CDR3 DNA: TGCAGTGCTCGCGTTATCTACGAGCAGTACTTC.

The table lists this clone with a few counts. The gene calls are TRBV5-4 and TRBJ2-5, with TRBD2 matching over 7 bases. Trimming removed 3 bases from V and 2 bases from J; junction bases left unmatched: 7. The CDR3 is 15 residues long. In germline, CDR1 is SGHNT, CDR2 YYREEE (reference sequence). CDR3 sequence: CASSSRQGGQETQYF. Here the CDR3 DNA reads TGTGCCAGCAGCTCCCGGCAGGGAGGGCAAGAGACCCAGTACTTC.

The chain couples TRBV6-5 to TRBJ2-1; 7 bases are shared with TRBD2. In germline, CDR1 is MNHEY, CDR2 SVGAGI. CDR3 length: 15 amino acids. V trimming: 5 bases; J trimming: 9 bases; junction bases outside the gene matches: 13. In DNA, the CDR3 is TGTGCCAGCAGTCCGGTTGGGGGAGGGCCCGGTGAGCAGTTCTTC. As protein: CASSPVGGGPGEQFF.

This clone was counted a few times. This chain connects TRBV6-5 to TRBJ2-4; D gene ambiguous. V was pared by 5 bases and J by 0 bases, with 11 bases between. The CDR3 sequence is 15 residues long. Looked up from germline, CDR1 is MNHEY and CDR2 is SVGAGI. The CDR3 loop reads CASSTFSGAKNIQYF. CDR3 bases: TGTGCCAGCAGTACCTTTTCCGGAGCCAAAAACATTCAGTACTTC.

This chain uses TRBV5-1 with TRBJ2-3, with 12 bases lining up with TRBD2. CDR1 SGHRS and CDR2 YFSETQ come from the germline V gene. This CDR3 region has 15 residues. The trim removed 3 bases at V and 5 bases at J, leaving 4 bases unmatched. The CDR3 is CASSSTSGSGDTQYF. In DNA, the CDR3 is TGCGCCAGCAGCTCGACTAGCGGGAGTGGAGATACGCAGTATTTT.

The CDR3 nucleotides read TGTGCCAGCAGCTTGGAGGTTCGGACAGCAAGTTCCTACGAGCAGTACTTC. It is translated as CASSLEVRTASSYEQYF. This rearrangement joins TRBV5-8 to TRBJ2-7, with a tentative D call TRBD1 (6 bases). This CDR3 is 17 amino acids long. Germline V lookup: CDR1 SGHTS, CDR2 YDEGEE. V lost 0 bases to trimming and J lost 1 base, with 17 bases between them.

J is TRBJ2-2 and V is TRBV15, with 11 positions matching TRBD1. The CDR3 is 16 amino acids. V was pared by 1 base and J by 4 bases, with 2 bases of the junction left unmatched. Germline V gene sequence: CDR1 LNHNV, CDR2 YYDKDF (reference sequence). The CDR3 bases are TGTGCCACCAGCAGAGCCGGGACAGGGGGCACCGGGGAGCTGTTTTTT. This sequence encodes CATSRAGTGGTGELFF.